Listed below are T cell receptor beta chains from one sample, sequenced in a study of blood T cells in healthy people across ages. Each CDR3 protein is one row after TCRdb ran MiXCR on the 5' RACE reads. The table lists roughly 2 million distinct CDR3 sequences, around 50% of them singletons. Sequenced material: blood. These receptors all stem from a woman in her thirties or forties in good health. Each CDR3 is given with its conserved first and last residue. Fields, in order: D gene, CDR3 length, clone size, J gene, V gene, CDR3 protein, CDR3 DNA. A D gene is named only where the DNA matches it firmly. Clone size is stated in some rows and not others, as once, few, many or a class when expanded.

>-|13|few|TRBJ2-1|TRBV3-1
CASSRQRGNEQFF
TGTGCCAGCAGCCGACAGAGAGGGAATGAGCAGTTCTTC
>TRBD1|14|-|TRBJ1-1|TRBV20-1
CSATTGGMNTEAFF
TGCAGTGCCACTACAGGGGGCATGAACACTGAAGCTTTCTTT
>-|14|-|TRBJ2-1|TRBV12-5
CASGLDRPNNEQFF
TGTGCTAGTGGTTTGGACAGGCCTAACAATGAGCAGTTCTTC
>-|16|-|TRBJ2-1|TRBV14
CASSQATGTYYNEQFF
TGTGCCAGCAGCCAAGCCACAGGGACTTATTACAATGAGCAGTTCTTC
>TRBD1|16|-|TRBJ1-2|TRBV6-5
CASTTIAGTGDQGYTF
TGTGCCAGTACAACTATTGCCGGGACAGGGGATCAAGGCTACACCTTC
>TRBD1|15|-|TRBJ2-7|TRBV6-5
CASSWTGTGGGEQYF
TGTGCCAGCAGTTGGACCGGGACAGGGGGAGGCGAGCAGTACTTC
>-|16|few|TRBJ2-7|TRBV28
CASSFRRGITSYEQYF
TGTGCCAGCAGTTTTCGTAGGGGGATCACCTCCTACGAGCAGTACTTC
>-|14|-|TRBJ2-4|TRBV6-2/TRBV6-3
CASSYSGHLGIQYF
TGTGCCAGCAGTTACTCGGGACATCTTGGCATTCAGTACTTC
>-|14|-|TRBJ2-7|TRBV6-6
CATGGTGSLDEQYF
TGTGCCACGGGGGGGACAGGGTCATTGGACGAGCAGTACTTC
>TRBD1|16|-|TRBJ2-1|TRBV7-2
CASSLEGQDPYNEQFF
TGTGCCAGCAGCTTAGAGGGACAGGACCCATACAATGAGCAGTTCTTC
>-|16|-|TRBJ2-3|TRBV6-6
CASSLRGQGYTDTQYF
TGTGCCAGCAGTTTACGAGGGCAGGGCTACACAGATACGCAGTATTTT
>TRBD1|14|few|TRBJ1-5|TRBV12-3/TRBV12-4
CASSSRGRDQPQHF
TGTGCCAGCAGTTCCAGGGGGAGAGATCAGCCCCAGCATTTT
>-|16|-|TRBJ1-2|TRBV28
CASSLRTGTLDYGYTF
TGTGCCAGCAGTTTACGAACCGGGACACTTGACTATGGCTACACCTTC
>-|12|-|TRBJ2-3|TRBV29-1
CSVQYTTDAQYF
TGCAGCGTTCAATACACCACAGATGCGCAGTATTTT
>TRBD1|13|-|TRBJ1-4|TRBV6-6
CASHRGSNEKLFF
TGTGCCAGCCACAGGGGTTCTAATGAAAAACTGTTTTTT
>TRBD2|18|-|TRBJ2-5|TRBV4-1
CASSQGGLAGGIRETQYF
TGCGCCAGCAGCCAAGGTGGGCTAGCGGGGGGGATTCGCGAGACCCAGTACTTC
>TRBD2|16|-|TRBJ2-3|TRBV4-2
CASSRPQRGGPDTQYF
TGTGCCAGCAGCCGGCCACAGCGGGGGGGCCCAGATACGCAGTATTTT
>-|14|-|TRBJ2-7|TRBV6-2/TRBV6-3
CASSYSVASYEQYF
TGTGCCAGCAGTTACTCCGTTGCCTCCTACGAGCAGTACTTC
>-|18|-|TRBJ1-1|TRBV25-1
CASSELGRGKGGNTEAFF
TGTGCCAGCAGTGAATTAGGGAGGGGGAAAGGGGGGAACACTGAAGCTTTCTTT
>-|14|few|TRBJ2-5|TRBV10-3
CAISEGRYQETQYF
TGTGCCATCAGTGAGGGACGGTACCAAGAGACCCAGTACTTC
>-|14|few|TRBJ2-4|TRBV13
CASSVGWAKNIQYF
TGTGCCAGCAGTGTAGGCTGGGCCAAAAACATTCAGTACTTC
>-|14|few|TRBJ1-2|TRBV6-1
CASSEHGQAGRYTF
TGTGCCAGCAGTGAACACGGGCAAGCGGGGCGCTACACCTTC
>-|12|-|TRBJ2-1|TRBV5-6
CASMFGGNEQFF
TGTGCCAGCATGTTCGGCGGCAATGAGCAGTTCTTC
>-|16|-|TRBJ1-2|TRBV14
CASSHLTQDNGYGYTF
TGTGCCAGCAGCCACCTAACCCAGGACAACGGCTATGGCTACACCTTC
>-|14|-|TRBJ1-1|TRBV12-3/TRBV12-4
CASSPSNGTAEAFF
TGTGCCAGCAGTCCCTCCAACGGTACAGCTGAAGCTTTCTTT
>TRBD2|15|-|TRBJ2-2|TRBV29-1
CSVVVLAEPTGELFF
TGCAGCGTTGTTGTACTAGCGGAACCCACCGGGGAGCTGTTTTTT
>-|15|once|TRBJ1-1|TRBV5-1
CASSPGGVGVTEAFF
TGCGCCAGCAGCCCTGGGGGGGTAGGGGTCACTGAAGCTTTCTTT
>TRBD1|14|few|TRBJ1-2|TRBV28
CASSYRGRNYGYTF
TGTGCCAGCAGTTACAGGGGGCGTAACTATGGCTACACCTTC
>-|17|once|TRBJ2-5|TRBV28
CASSLMGWGIPQETQYF
TGTGCCAGCAGTTTAATGGGGTGGGGGATTCCCCAAGAGACCCAGTACTTC
>-|13|once|TRBJ2-7|TRBV5-1
CASSLLSTYEQYF
TGCGCCAGCAGCTTGCTGTCCACCTACGAGCAGTACTTC
>TRBD2|15|-|TRBJ2-7|TRBV7-9
CASSPTTSGSHEQYF
TGTGCCAGCAGCCCCACGACTAGCGGTAGCCATGAGCAGTACTTC
>-|14|-|TRBJ2-3|TRBV5-6
CASSIRDGTDTQYF
TGTGCCAGCAGCATAAGGGACGGCACAGATACGCAGTATTTT
>-|15|-|TRBJ2-3|TRBV9
CVSSPRTASTDTQYF
TGTGTCAGCAGTCCCCGGACAGCCAGCACAGATACGCAGTATTTT
>TRBD2|16|-|TRBJ2-7|TRBV27
CASSSLAGLSYNEQYF
TGTGCCAGCAGCTCCTTAGCGGGCCTCTCCTACAATGAGCAGTACTTC
>TRBD2|17|-|TRBJ2-1|TRBV6-1
CASSPWGTSGTYNEQFF
TGTGCCAGCAGTCCATGGGGAACTAGCGGAACCTACAATGAGCAGTTCTTC
>-|15|-|TRBJ1-1|TRBV9
CASSVGGAGRTEAFF
TGTGCCAGCAGCGTAGGAGGGGCAGGGCGCACTGAAGCTTTCTTT
>-|15|-|TRBJ2-5|TRBV6-6
CASSYPIGGQETQYF
TGTGCCAGCAGTTACCCGATTGGAGGTCAAGAGACCCAGTACTTC
>-|15|-|TRBJ1-6|TRBV4-3
CASSLRDGFSSPLHF
TGCGCCAGCAGCCTGCGGGACGGCTTTAGTTCACCCCTCCACTTT
>-|13|-|TRBJ1-6|TRBV6-5
CASRGVEASPLHF
TGTGCCAGCAGGGGAGTAGAGGCTTCACCCCTCCACTTT
>-|13|-|TRBJ1-2|TRBV11-1
CASSSSHGYGYTF
TGTGCCAGCAGCTCATCTCATGGGTATGGCTACACCTTC
>-|14|-|TRBJ1-2|TRBV12-3/TRBV12-4
CASRGGSARRGYTF
TGTGCCAGCAGAGGAGGCAGCGCGCGCCGTGGCTACACCTTC
>TRBD1|13|-|TRBJ1-2|TRBV20-1
CSVHGWTGQGYTF
TGCAGTGTCCATGGGTGGACAGGGCAAGGCTACACCTTC
>TRBD2|16|once|TRBJ2-7|TRBV7-6
CASSDPLSGGPYEQYF
TGTGCCAGCAGCGACCCTCTCAGCGGGGGGCCCTACGAGCAGTACTTC
>-|15|-|TRBJ2-7|TRBV21-1
CASLEPGAGPYEQYF
TGTGCCAGCCTGGAGCCCGGTGCTGGCCCCTACGAGCAGTACTTC
>-|12|-|TRBJ1-6|TRBV27
CASSFYRSPPHF
TGTGCCAGCAGTTTTTATAGATCACCCCCCCACTTT
>-|15|few|TRBJ2-1|TRBV2
CASSAFLRGGNEQFF
TGTGCCAGCAGTGCTTTCCTAAGGGGGGGTAATGAGCAGTTCTTC